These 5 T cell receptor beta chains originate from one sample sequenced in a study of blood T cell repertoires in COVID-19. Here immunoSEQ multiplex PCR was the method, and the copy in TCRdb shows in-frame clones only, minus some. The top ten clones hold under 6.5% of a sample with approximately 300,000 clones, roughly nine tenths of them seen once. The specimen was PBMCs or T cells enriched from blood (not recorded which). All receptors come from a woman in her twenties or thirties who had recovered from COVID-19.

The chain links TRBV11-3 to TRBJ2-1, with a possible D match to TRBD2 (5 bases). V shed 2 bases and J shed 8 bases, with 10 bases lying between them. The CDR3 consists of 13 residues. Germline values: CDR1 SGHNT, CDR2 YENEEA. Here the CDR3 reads CASSLTRWDEQFF. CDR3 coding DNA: TGTGCCAGCAGCTTAACTAGGTGGGATGAGCAGTTCTTC.

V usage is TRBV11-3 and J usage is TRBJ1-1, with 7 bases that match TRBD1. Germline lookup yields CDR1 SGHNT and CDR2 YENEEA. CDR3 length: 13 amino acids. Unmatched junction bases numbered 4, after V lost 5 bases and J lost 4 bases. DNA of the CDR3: TGTGCCAGCAGCCGTCGACAGGGCACTGAAGCTTTCTTT. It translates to CASSRRQGTEAFF.

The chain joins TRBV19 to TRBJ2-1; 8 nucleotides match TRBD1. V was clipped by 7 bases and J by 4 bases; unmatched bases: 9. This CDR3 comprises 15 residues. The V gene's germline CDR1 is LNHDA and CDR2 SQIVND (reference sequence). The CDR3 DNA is TGTGCCAGTAACTCCCCAGGGGGCGAATACAATGAGCAGTTCTTC. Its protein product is CASNSPGGEYNEQFF. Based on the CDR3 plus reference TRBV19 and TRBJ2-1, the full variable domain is DGGITQSPKYLFRKEGQNVTLSCEQNLNHDAMYWYRQDPGQGLRLIYYSQIVNDFQKGDIAEGYSVSREKKESFPLTVTSAQKNPTAFYLCASNSPGGEYNEQFFGPGTRLTVL.

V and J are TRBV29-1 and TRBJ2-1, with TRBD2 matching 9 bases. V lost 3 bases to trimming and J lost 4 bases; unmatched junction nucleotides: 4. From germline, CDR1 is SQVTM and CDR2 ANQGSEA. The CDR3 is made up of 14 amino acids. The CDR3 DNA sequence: TGCAGCGTTGAGTCGCGGGGGGGATACAATGAGCAGTTCTTC. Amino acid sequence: CSVESRGGYNEQFF.

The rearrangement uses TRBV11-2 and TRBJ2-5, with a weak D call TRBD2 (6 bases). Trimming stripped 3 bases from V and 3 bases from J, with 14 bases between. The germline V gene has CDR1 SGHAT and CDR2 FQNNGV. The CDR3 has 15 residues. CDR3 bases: TGTGCCAGCAGCTTCGACGGAGGGCTTGAAGAGACCCAGTACTTC. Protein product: CASSFDGGLEETQYF.